The subject of this entry is one TCR beta chain. Its target is not known. All patients reached thyroid surgery having received no treatment beforehand. This specimen belongs to a study of metastatic and nonmetastatic thyroid tumors. Study details: Repertoires were compared across blood and tumor or nodule tissue from malignant and benign thyroid patients. Study conclusions and caveats: The reported finding was significantly higher TCR beta diversity in malignant thyroid tumors relative to benign nodules, in blood and tumor.

Trimming removed 2 bases from V and 7 bases from J; junction bases left unmatched: 4. The germline gives CDR1 MNHEY, CDR2 SVGAGI. This CDR3 spans 14 amino acids. In the source study's methods: The study took CDR3 differences across clinicopathological groups and made a distant-metastasis classifier for papillary thyroid cancer from them. TCRdb re-called the PCR reads through MiXCR. TCRdb's processing, not the study's, gives the V and J calls here. The sample carries around 30,000 clones, 9.5% to 14% recorded once. The chain uses TRBV6-5 and TRBJ1-2; 10 bases match TRBD1. The clonotype originates from a female donor with papillary thyroid cancer or a benign thyroid nodule (not recorded which). Some clones in this sample may be carry-over from other donors' samples. The sample consisted of blood. The CDR3 nucleotides are TGTGCCAGCAGTTACGCGGACAGGGGGACTGGCTACACCTTC. Amino acid sequence: CASSYADRGTGYTF.